This TCR beta chain was sequenced in a study of technical replicates of blood from a few donors. Trimming shortened V by 1 base and J by 4 bases, and 8 bases separated the two germline ends. The CDR3 contains 14 residues. The germline gives CDR1 SGHNT, CDR2 YENEEA. Libraries were prepared by immunoSEQ multiplex PCR; TCRdb keeps only in-frame clonotypes and omits some of them. The sample lists some 100,000 clones, roughly 95% occurring once. The receptor was derived from a human donor in good health. Input material: T cells isolated from PBMCs. The chain employs TRBV11-3 and TRBJ2-1; tentative D call: TRBD1 (6 bases). The CDR3, as DNA: TGTGCCAGCAGCTTAGGGGACACATACAATGAGCAGTTCTTC. It specifies CASSLGDTYNEQFF.